This paragraph covers one T cell receptor (beta chain) sequence. These data originate in a study of preoperative IRX-2 immunotherapy in early breast cancer. Only in-frame clones appear in the TCRdb table, and some are missing; sequencing was by immunoSEQ multiplex PCR. The data contain around 43,000 clones, approximately 80% of them singletons. Treatment described: preoperative locoregional IRX-2 cytokine immunotherapy. Samples came from a phase Ib trial of preoperative locoregional IRX-2 cytokine immunotherapy. The CDR3 length is 13 residues. Germline values: CDR1 GTSNPN, CDR2 SVGIG (reference sequence). Trimming removed 2 bases at V and 0 bases at J, with 8 bases between.

This clonotype originated in a human donor with breast cancer. The sample consisted of tumor tissue, taken after IRX-2 immunotherapy. The J gene is TRBJ2-7, the V gene TRBV30; the D gene is possibly TRBD1 (6 bases). CDR3 region: CAWSKGHSYEQYF. As DNA, the CDR3 is TGTGCCTGGAGTAAGGGACACTCCTACGAGCAGTACTTC.